One and the same sample provided the 13 T cell receptor beta chains below, sequenced in a study of T-cell memory formation after mild COVID-19. TCRdb called the 5' RACE reads again in MiXCR, with one record for every CDR3 protein. The repertoire consists of hundreds of thousands of distinct CDR3 sequences, with 20% to 25% occurring once and the leading ten covering 8.5% to 9%. Source material: PBMCs or a T cell subset sorted from them (not recorded which). The source is an adult woman who had mild COVID-19 (a few samples of this study predate the infection). Cell type and time point are not known.

The V gene is TRBV6-5, the J gene TRBJ2-1; tentatively, D is TRBD1 (6 bases). Germline-derived CDR1 and CDR2 are MNHEY and SVGAGI. The V end lost 8 bases, the J end lost 4 bases, and 18 bases lay between the germline ends. CDR3 length: 15 amino acids. The CDR3 reads CASAQRGWEYNEQFF. CDR3 DNA: TGTGCCAGCGCCCAAAGGGGGTGGGAGTACAATGAGCAGTTCTTC.

This clonotype has just a few counts. The chain joins TRBV30 to TRBJ1-1; D not certain. Trimming shortened V by 7 bases and J by 7 bases, and 13 bases separated the two germline ends. The CDR3 loop spans 11 amino acids. The germline V gene has CDR1 GTSNPN and CDR2 SVGIG (reference sequence). CDR3 DNA sequence: TGTGCCTCGAGGCTCGAGGTTGAAGCTTTCTTT. Its translation: CASRLEVEAFF.

The chain uses TRBV12-3 or TRBV12-4 and TRBJ1-2; 8 bases are shared with TRBD1. The CDR3 loop spans 15 amino acids. With V trimmed by 3 bases and J by 5 bases, 8 bases remained unmatched. DNA for the CDR3: TGTGCCAGCAGTTTGTCGGACAGGGATGCATATGGCTACACCTTC. Translating gives CASSLSDRDAYGYTF.

The V gene is TRBV20-1, the J gene TRBJ2-1, with TRBD2 as a possible D gene (6 bases). The CDR3 is 13 residues long. Germline CDR1 is DFQATT and CDR2 is SNEGSKA (reference sequence). V gave up 6 bases and J gave up 7 bases, with 16 bases separating them. In DNA form, the CDR3 reads TGCAGTGCCGTCCTCGGCGGGGTAAATGAGCAGTTCTTC. Translating gives CSAVLGGVNEQFF.

This clonotype was seen a few times. CDR3 amino acids: CASSAPGTGGDGYTF. The CDR3 nucleotides are TGTGCCAGCAGCGCTCCCGGGACAGGGGGCGATGGCTACACCTTC. V gene TRBV7-9 combines with J gene TRBJ1-2; 12 bases match TRBD1. Germline V gives CDR1 SEHNR, CDR2 FQNEAQ (reference sequence). This CDR3 contains 15 residues. Unmatched junction bases numbered 7, after V lost 5 bases and J lost 6 bases. Complete variable domain (other parts from reference TRBV7-9 and TRBJ1-2): DTGVSQNPRHKITKRGQNVTFRCDPISEHNRLYWYRQTLGQGPEFLTYFQNEAQLEKSRLLSDRFSAERPKGSFSTLEIQRTEQGDSAMYLCASSAPGTGGDGYTFGSGTRLTVV.

A few counts support this clonotype. CDR3 in amino acids: CASSRDYQPQHF. CDR3 sequence (DNA): TGTGCCAGCAGTCGGGATTATCAGCCCCAGCATTTT. This chain connects TRBV12-3 or TRBV12-4 to TRBJ1-5; D not certain. Trimming stripped 5 bases from V and 5 bases from J, with 7 bases between. CDR3 length equals 12 residues.

The chain joins TRBV20-1 to TRBJ1-1, with 10 bases aligning to TRBD1. The CDR3 is 14 amino acids. V was clipped by 5 bases and J by 2 bases; unmatched bases: 5. Germline V gives CDR1 DFQATT, CDR2 SNEGSKA (reference sequence). CDR3 protein: CSAPRTGGNTEAFF. The CDR3 nucleotides are TGCAGTGCTCCCCGGACAGGGGGTAACACTGAAGCTTTCTTT.

This clonotype was observed many times. The chain recombines TRBV2 with TRBJ2-3; weak D call: TRBD2 (6 bases). Germline V CDR1 and CDR2: SNHLY, FYNNEI. Trimming stripped 7 bases from V and 0 bases from J, with 8 bases between. CDR3 length equals 13 residues. The CDR3 DNA is TGTGCCAGCACTGGAGGGAGCACAGATACGCAGTATTTT. Its protein is CASTGGSTDTQYF.

The CDR3 sequence: CASSLSPGTPTDTQYF. The CDR3, as DNA: TGTGCCAGCAGTTTATCGCCAGGAACCCCCACAGATACGCAGTATTTT. This chain uses TRBV27 with TRBJ2-3, with D uncertain. The CDR3 consists of 16 residues. Germline V gene lookup returns CDR1 MNHEY and CDR2 SMNVEV (reference sequence). The V end lost 0 bases, the J end lost 2 bases, and 12 bases lay between the germline ends.

The V call is TRBV20-1, the J call TRBJ1-5; 7 nucleotides line up with TRBD1. The V gene end was trimmed by 0 bases and the J gene end by 5 bases; junction bases not matched to a gene: 7. There are 15 residues in the CDR3. Germline V gives CDR1 DFQATT, CDR2 SNEGSKA (reference sequence). CDR3 bases: TGCAGTGCTAGAGATGTGACAGGGACGGATCAGCCCCAGCATTTT. Its protein is CSARDVTGTDQPQHF.

Many counts were recorded for this clonotype. J is TRBJ1-2 and V is TRBV4-1; maybe TRBD1 (5 bases). From germline, CDR1 is MGHRA and CDR2 YSYEKL. Deletions cut 3 bases from V and 6 bases from J, with 23 bases between. This CDR3 spans 17 amino acids. The CDR3 coding sequence is TGCGCCAGCAGCCAGAGAATAATTCGCACTCAGGGAGATGGCTACACCTTC. Protein sequence: CASSQRIIRTQGDGYTF.

This clonotype was detected many times. The chain links TRBV7-2 to TRBJ2-7; D not resolved. The CDR3 contains 15 residues. V lost 2 bases to trimming and J lost 0 bases, with 11 bases between them. Germline V gives CDR1 SGHTA, CDR2 FQGNSA. The CDR3 nucleotides read TGTGCCAGCAGCTTAAGTGATAGCCTCTCCTACGAGCAGTACTTC. This codes for CASSLSDSLSYEQYF.

This chain uses TRBV7-3 with TRBJ2-1; no definite D call. The CDR3 has 14 amino acids. The V end was cut by 5 bases, the J end by 5 bases, with 13 bases between. Germline assignment: CDR1 SGHTA and CDR2 FQGTGA. The CDR3 coding sequence is TGTGCCAGCAGCCCGTTCTCTGGTAACAATGAGCAGTTCTTC. It codes for CASSPFSGNNEQFF.